This TCR beta chain was sequenced for a study of T cell repertoires in cytomegalovirus infection. Study-wide background: An indication of both CMV infection and matching HLA type came from public TCR beta signatures. General observations from the study: CMV carriers with the relevant HLA were identified by cumulative public TCR beta family frequency. The ex vivo response was dominated by HLA-C-restricted CMV-specific TCR beta clonotypes.

A note on this clonotype: Its antigen remains unknown. Mismatch with germline at one junction end may stem from a read error.

Each CDR3 protein is one row after TCRdb ran MiXCR on the reads. The sample holds approximately 630,000 distinct CDR3 sequences, around 24% seen once. Germline lookup yields CDR1 MNHEY and CDR2 SMNVEV (reference sequence). The CDR3 length is 14 residues. V usage is TRBV27 and J usage is TRBJ2-1; D unresolved. The receptor's source is a human donor in good health (CMV status not recorded). Some clones in this sample may be carry-over from other donors' samples. Sequencing was done on a sample of CD8+ T cells from PBMCs. The CDR3 protein is CANSVSGSYNEQFF. In DNA form, the CDR3 reads TGTGCCAACAGTGTGTCAGGCTCCTACAATGAGCAGTTCTTC.